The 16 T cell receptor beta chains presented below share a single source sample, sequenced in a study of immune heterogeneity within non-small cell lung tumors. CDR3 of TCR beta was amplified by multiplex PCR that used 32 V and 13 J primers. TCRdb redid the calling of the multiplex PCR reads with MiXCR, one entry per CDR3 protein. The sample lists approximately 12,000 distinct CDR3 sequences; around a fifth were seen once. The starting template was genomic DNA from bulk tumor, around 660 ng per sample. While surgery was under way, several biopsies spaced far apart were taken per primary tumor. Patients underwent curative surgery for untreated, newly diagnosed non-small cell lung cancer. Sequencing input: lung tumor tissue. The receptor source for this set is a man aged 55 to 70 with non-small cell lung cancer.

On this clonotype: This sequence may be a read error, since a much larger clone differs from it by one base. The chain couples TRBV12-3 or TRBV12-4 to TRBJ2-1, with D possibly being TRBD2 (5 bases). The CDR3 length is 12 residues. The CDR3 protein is CAGSLDGDEQFF. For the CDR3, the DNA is TGTGCCGGCAGTTTGGACGGGGATGAGCAGTTCTTC.

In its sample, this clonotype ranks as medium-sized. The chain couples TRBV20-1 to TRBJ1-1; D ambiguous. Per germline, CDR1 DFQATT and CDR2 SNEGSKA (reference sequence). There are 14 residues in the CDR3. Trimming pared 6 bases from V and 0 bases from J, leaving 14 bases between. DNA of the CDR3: TGCAGTGCCGACCCCCCAGAGTTGAACACTGAAGCTTTCTTT. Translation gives CSADPPELNTEAFF.

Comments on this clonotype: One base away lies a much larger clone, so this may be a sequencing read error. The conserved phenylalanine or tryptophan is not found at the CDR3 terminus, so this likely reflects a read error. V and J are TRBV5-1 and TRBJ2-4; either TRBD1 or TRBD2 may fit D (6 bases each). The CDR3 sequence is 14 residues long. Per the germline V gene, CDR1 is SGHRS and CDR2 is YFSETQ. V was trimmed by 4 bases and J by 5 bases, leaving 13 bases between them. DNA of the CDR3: TGCGCCAGCAGCCCCATGGGGGGCCAAAACATTCAGTACTTA. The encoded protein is CASSPMGGQNIQYL.

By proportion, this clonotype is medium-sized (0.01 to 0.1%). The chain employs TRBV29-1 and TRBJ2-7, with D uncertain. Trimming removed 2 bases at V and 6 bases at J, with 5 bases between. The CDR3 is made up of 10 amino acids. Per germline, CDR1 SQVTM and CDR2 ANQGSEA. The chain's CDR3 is CSVEFGEQYF. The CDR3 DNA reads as TGCAGCGTTGAATTCGGCGAGCAGTACTTC.

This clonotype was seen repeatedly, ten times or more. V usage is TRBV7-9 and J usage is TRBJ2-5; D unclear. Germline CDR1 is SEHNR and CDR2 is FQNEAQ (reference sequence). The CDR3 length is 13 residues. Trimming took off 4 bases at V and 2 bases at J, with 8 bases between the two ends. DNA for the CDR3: TGTGCCAGCAGCTCTACCGATCAAGAGACCCAGTACTTC. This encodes CASSSTDQETQYF.

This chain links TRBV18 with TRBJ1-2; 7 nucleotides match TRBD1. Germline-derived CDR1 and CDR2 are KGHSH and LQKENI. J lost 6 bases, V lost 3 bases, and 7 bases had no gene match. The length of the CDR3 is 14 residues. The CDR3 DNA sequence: TGTGCCAGCTCACCCGGGACAGAGGCAGATGGCTACACCTTC. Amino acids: CASSPGTEADGYTF.

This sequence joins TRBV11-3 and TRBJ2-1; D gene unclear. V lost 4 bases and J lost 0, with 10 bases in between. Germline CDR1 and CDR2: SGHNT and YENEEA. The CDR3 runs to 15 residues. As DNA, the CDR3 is TGTGCCAGCAGCTCCGCGGTGAGCTCCTACAATGAGCAGTTCTTC. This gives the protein CASSSAVSSYNEQFF.

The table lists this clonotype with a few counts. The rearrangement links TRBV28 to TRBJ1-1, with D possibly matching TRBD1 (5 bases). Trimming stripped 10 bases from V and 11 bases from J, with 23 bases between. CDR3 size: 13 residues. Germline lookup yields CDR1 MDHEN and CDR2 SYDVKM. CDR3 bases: TGTGCCAACAGCTTTCCCCGGGACTCAATCGCTTTCTTT. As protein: CANSFPRDSIAFF.

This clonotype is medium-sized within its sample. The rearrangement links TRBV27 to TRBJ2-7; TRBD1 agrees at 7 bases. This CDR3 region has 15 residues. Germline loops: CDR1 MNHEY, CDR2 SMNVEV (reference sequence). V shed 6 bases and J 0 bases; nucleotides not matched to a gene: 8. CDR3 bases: TGTGCCAGCAGCCGAGGGGGCGGGTCCTCCTACGAGCAGTACTTC. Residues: CASSRGGGSSYEQYF.

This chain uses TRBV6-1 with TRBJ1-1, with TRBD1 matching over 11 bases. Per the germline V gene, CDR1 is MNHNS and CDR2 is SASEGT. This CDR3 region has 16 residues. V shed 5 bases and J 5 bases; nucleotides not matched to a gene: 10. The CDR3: CASSPRGQGVITEAFF. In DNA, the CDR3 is TGTGCCAGCAGTCCCCGGGGACAGGGGGTTATTACTGAAGCTTTCTTT.

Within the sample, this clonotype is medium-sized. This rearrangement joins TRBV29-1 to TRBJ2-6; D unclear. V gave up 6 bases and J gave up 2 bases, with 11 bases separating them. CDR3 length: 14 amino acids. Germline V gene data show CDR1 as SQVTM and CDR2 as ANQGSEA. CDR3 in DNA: TGCAGCGTCATGGATCCCGCTGGGGCCAACGTCCTGACTTTC. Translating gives CSVMDPAGANVLTF. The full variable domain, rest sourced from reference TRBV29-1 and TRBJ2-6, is SAVISQKPSRDICQRGTSLTIQCQVDSQVTMMFWYRQQPGQSLTLIATANQGSEATYESGFVIDKFPISRPNLTFSTLTVSNMSPEDSSIYLCSVMDPAGANVLTFGAGSRLTVL.

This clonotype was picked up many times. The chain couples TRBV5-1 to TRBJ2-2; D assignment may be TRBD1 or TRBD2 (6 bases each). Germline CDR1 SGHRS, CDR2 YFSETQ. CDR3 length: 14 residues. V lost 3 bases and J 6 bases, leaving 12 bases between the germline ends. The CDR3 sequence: CASSSDGGPGELFF. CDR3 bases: TGCGCCAGCAGCTCCGACGGGGGCCCCGGGGAGCTGTTTTTT.

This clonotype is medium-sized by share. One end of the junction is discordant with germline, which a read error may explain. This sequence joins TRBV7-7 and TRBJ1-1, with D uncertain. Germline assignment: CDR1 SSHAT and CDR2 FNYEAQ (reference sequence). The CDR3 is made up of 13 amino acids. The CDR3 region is CASSRTENTEAFF. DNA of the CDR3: TGTGCTAGCAGCAGAACCGAGAACACTGAAGCTTTCTTT.

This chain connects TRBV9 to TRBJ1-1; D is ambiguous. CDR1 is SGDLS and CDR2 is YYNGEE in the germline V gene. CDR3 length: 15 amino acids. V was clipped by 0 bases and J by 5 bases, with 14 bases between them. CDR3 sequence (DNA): TGTGCCAGCAGCGTAGGAAGCGCCCTAGGTACTGAAGCTTTCTTT. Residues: CASSVGSALGTEAFF.

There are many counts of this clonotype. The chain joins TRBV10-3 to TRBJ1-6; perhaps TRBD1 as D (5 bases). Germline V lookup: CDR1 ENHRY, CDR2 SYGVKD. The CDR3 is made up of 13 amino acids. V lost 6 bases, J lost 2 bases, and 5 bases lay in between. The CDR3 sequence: CAIRDTYNSPLHF. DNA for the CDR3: TGTGCCATCAGGGACACCTATAATTCACCCCTCCACTTT.

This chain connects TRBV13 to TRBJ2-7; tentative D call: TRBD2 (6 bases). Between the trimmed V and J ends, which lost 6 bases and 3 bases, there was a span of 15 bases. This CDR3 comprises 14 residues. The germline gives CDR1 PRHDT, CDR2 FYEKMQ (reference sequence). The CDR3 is CASSSGTFNYEQYF. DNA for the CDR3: TGTGCCAGCAGTTCAGGGACTTTTAACTACGAGCAGTACTTC.